Included here is one TCR beta chain sequence, with context. Its antigen remains unidentified. Extremely preterm births at about 23-28 weeks of gestation supplied the samples. Repertoires were generated with immunoSEQ multiplex PCR, while TCRdb's copy carries only in-frame clones and drops some. The data contain 20,000 or so clones, around 88% of them singletons. This record comes from a study of naive CD8 T cells in extremely preterm neonates. Overall study results and limits: The authors flagged variable productive template counts in preterm samples. Preterm CDR3s were shorter than older groups', with fewer N additions and less trimming.

With 1 base clipped from V and 6 bases from J, the junction kept 0 bases outside the gene matches. Germline V gene data show CDR1 as SGHAT and CDR2 as FQNNGV. CDR3 length: 14 amino acids. The rearrangement joins TRBV11-2 to TRBJ2-7, with TRBD2 matching 13 bases. Sequencing input: naive CD8+ T cells from cord blood. This receptor was obtained from a boy who was born preterm. CDR3 sequence reads: CASSLGTSGGEQYF. The CDR3 DNA sequence: TGTGCCAGCAGCTTAGGGACTAGCGGGGGCGAGCAGTACTTC.